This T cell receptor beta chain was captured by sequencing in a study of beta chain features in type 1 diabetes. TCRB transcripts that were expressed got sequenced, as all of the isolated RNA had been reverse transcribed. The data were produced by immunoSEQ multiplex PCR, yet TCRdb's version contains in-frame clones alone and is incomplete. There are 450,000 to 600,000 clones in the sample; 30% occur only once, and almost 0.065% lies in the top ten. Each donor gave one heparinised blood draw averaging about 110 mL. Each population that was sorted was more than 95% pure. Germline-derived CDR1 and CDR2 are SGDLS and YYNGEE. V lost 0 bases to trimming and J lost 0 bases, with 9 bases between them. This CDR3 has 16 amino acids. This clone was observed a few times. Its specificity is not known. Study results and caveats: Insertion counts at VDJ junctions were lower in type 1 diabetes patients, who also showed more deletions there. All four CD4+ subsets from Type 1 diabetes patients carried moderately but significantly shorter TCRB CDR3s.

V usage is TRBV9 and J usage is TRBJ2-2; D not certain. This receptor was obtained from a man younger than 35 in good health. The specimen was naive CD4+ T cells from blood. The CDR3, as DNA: TGTGCCAGCAGCGTAGAGAGCGCCGCGAACACCGGGGAGCTGTTTTTT. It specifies CASSVESAANTGELFF.